The clone carrying this TCR beta chain occurred a few times. The antigen is unknown. The TCR beta cDNA libraries contained unique molecular identifiers. Yield was about 500,000 cDNA molecules from 1 to 10 million T cells. One entry per CDR3 protein, called by TCRdb with MiXCR from the PCR reads. Seen here are fewer than 600,000 distinct CDR3 sequences, approximately 45% observed once, and the top ten hold around 10%. This entry belongs to a study of post-analysis software for immune sequencing data. Study-wide results and limits: Compared with controls, patients had more of roughly 5 TRBV segments, including TRBV5-6, TRBV5-1 and TRBV20-1. Significantly lower normalized Chao1 diversity was seen in multiple sclerosis patients than in controls.

The V and J ends lost 5 bases and 8 bases, in that order; junction bases with no gene match: 5. The CDR3 runs 12 residues. The germline V gene has CDR1 SEHNR and CDR2 FQNEAQ (reference sequence). The chain couples TRBV7-9 to TRBJ1-1; TRBD1 matches at 7 bases. Sequenced sample: blood. The TCR comes from a girl aged 5-17 years with multiple sclerosis. CDR3: CASSLDRPEAFF. CDR3 nucleotide sequence: TGTGCCAGCAGCCTGGACAGGCCCGAAGCTTTCTTT. Looking up the rest from reference TRBV7-9 and TRBJ1-1 gives the full variable domain: DTGVSQNPRHKITKRGQNVTFRCDPISEHNRLYWYRQTLGQGPEFLTYFQNEAQLEKSRLLSDRFSAERPKGSFSTLEIQRTEQGDSAMYLCASSLDRPEAFFGQGTRLTVV.